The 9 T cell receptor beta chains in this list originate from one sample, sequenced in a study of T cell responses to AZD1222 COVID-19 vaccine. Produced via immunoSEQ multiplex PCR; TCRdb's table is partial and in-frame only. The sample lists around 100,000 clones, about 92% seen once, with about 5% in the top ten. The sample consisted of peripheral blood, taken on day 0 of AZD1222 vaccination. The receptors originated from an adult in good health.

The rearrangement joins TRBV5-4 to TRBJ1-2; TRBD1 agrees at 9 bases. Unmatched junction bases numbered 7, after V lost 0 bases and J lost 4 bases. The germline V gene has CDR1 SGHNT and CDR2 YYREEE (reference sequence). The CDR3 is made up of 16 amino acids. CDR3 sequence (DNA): TGTGCCAGCAGCTTGGATTCGGGACAGGGAACCTATGGCTACACCTTC. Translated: CASSLDSGQGTYGYTF.

The CDR3 reads CAGTSGDNEQFF. The CDR3, as DNA: TGTGCCGGGACTAGCGGTGACAATGAGCAGTTCTTC. The chain has TRBV30 and TRBJ2-1; 11 positions match TRBD2. This CDR3 comprises 12 residues. After removal of 8 bases from V and 5 bases from J, the junction contained 2 bases not matched to a gene. Germline V gene lookup returns CDR1 GTSNPN and CDR2 SVGIG (reference sequence).

DNA for the CDR3: TGTGCCTGGAGTCTCCTTCGGAGACCGGGACAGGGGTGGACTGAAGCTTTCTTT. Encoded protein: CAWSLLRRPGQGWTEAFF. J is TRBJ1-1 and V is TRBV30; 10 nucleotides align to TRBD1. The V segment lost 2 bases and the J segment 5 bases; nucleotides outside the gene matches: 17. In germline, CDR1 is GTSNPN, CDR2 SVGIG (reference sequence). The CDR3 covers 18 residues. Full variable domain (remainder filled in from reference TRBV30 and TRBJ1-1): SQTIHQWPATLVQPVGSPLSLECTVEGTSNPNLYWYRQAAGRGLQLLFYSVGIGQISSEVPQNLSASRPQDRQFILSSKKLLLSDSGFYLCAWSLLRRPGQGWTEAFFGQGTRLTVV.

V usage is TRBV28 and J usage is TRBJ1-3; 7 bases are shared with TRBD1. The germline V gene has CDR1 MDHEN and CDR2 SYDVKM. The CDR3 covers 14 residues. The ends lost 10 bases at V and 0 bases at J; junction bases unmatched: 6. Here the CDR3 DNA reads TGTGCCACCTGGACAGGAACCTCTGGAAACACCATATATTTT. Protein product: CATWTGTSGNTIYF.

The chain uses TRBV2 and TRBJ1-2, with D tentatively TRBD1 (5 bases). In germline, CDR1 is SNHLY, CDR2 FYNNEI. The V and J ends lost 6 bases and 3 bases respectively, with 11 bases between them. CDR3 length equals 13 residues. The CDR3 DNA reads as TGTGCCAGCAGGATCGGGGGTTACTATGGCTACACCTTC. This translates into CASRIGGYYGYTF. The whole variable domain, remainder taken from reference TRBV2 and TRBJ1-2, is EPEVTQTPSHQVTQMGQEVILRCVPISNHLYFYWYRQILGQKVEFLVSFYNNEISEKSEIFDDQFSVERPDGSNFTLKIRSTKLEDSAMYFCASRIGGYYGYTFGSGTRLTVV.

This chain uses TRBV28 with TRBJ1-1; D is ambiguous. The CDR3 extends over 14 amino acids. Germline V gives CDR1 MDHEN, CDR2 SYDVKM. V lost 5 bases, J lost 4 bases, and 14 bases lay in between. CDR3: CASSRVLEGTEAFF. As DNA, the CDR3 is TGTGCCAGCAGTCGCGTTCTCGAGGGCACTGAAGCTTTCTTT.

The CDR3 spells CASGQGADYTF. In DNA, the CDR3 is TGTGCCAGTGGACAGGGCGCTGACTACACCTTC. The V call is TRBV6-5, the J call TRBJ1-2, with 8 nucleotides matching TRBD1. Losses at the gene ends were 9 bases for V and 10 bases for J; bases not matched to a gene: 7. Germline values: CDR1 MNHEY, CDR2 SVGAGI. The CDR3 loop spans 11 amino acids.

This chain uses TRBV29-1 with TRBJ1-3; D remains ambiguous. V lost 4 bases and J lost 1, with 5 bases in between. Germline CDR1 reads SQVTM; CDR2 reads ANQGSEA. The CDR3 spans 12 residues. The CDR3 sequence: CSVAGSGNTIYF. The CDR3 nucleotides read TGCAGCGTTGCGGGTTCTGGAAACACCATATATTTT.

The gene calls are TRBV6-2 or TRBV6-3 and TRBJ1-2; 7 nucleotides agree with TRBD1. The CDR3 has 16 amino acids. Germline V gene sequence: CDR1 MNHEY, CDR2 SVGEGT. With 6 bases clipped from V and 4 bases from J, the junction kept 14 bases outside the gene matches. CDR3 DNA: TGTGCCAGCAGCCTAACTGAGCAGGGGGGAAGCTATGGCTACACCTTC. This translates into CASSLTEQGGSYGYTF.